This T cell receptor beta chain was captured in a study of Graves' ophthalmopathy and Graves' hyperthyroidism. Of note for this clonotype: Its antigen is unidentified.

Amplified TCR beta CDR3 regions were obtained using RNA transcripts as template. In the first round, RT-PCR was carried out with HTBI primers, and a multiplex PCR formed the second round. TCRdb re-called the multiplex PCR reads with MiXCR, one entry per CDR3 protein. This table holds 620,000 or so distinct CDR3 sequences, about 20% found once. Study-level results: Blood also carried most expanded thyroid clonotypes exceeding 0.001 frequency.

Certain patients were not enrolled. These were patients with other autoimmune diseases, uncontrolled infections, pregnancy or lactation. PBMCs were obtained from roughly 9.7 ml of fresh peripheral blood. With 6 bases clipped from V and 3 bases from J, the junction kept 9 bases outside the gene matches. The CDR3 totals 16 residues. This TCR was sampled from a woman aged 18-35 years with stable Graves' hyperthyroidism. Some clones in this sample may be carry-over from other donors' samples. Source material: peripheral blood. This rearrangement joins TRBV12-3 or TRBV12-4 to TRBJ1-2, with 11 bases lining up with TRBD1. The CDR3 sequence is CASRPGGTGGDYGYTF. The DNA for the CDR3 is TGTGCCAGCAGACCCGGGGGGACAGGGGGTGACTATGGCTACACCTTC.